Listed below are T cell receptor beta chains from one sample, sequenced in a study of shared clonotypes between healthy human individuals. Data came from immunoSEQ multiplex PCR; TCRdb stores just in-frame clones and leaves some out. The sample has some 2 million clones; about 95% are singletons. The sample taken for sequencing was naive CD8+ T cells sorted from blood. Every receptor here comes from a man between 18 and 29 years old in good health. Both conserved end residues are part of each CDR3. The D gene is left open where the match is weak. Clone size is stated in some rows and not others, as once, few, many or a class when expanded.

>-|TRBV7-9|TRBJ2-1|once
TGTGCCAGCAGCCAAATTAAGAACAGGGACTACAATGAGCAGTTCTTC
CASSQIKNRDYNEQFF
>-|TRBV7-2|TRBJ1-2|-
TGTGCCAGCAGCTCCATTGAGGCGACAGTAGCGTACTATGGCTACACCTTC
CASSSIEATVAYYGYTF
>-|TRBV6-6|TRBJ2-7|-
TGTGCCAGCAGCCCCTTACCCTACGAGCAGTACTTC
CASSPLPYEQYF
>TRBD1|TRBV14|TRBJ2-1|-
TGTGCCAGCAGCCAAGGCCCTCGGGACAGGGACAATGAGCAGTTCTTC
CASSQGPRDRDNEQFF
>-|TRBV6-5|TRBJ1-4|once
TGTGCCAGCAGTTACACAGGCGCAACTAATGAAAAACTGTTTTTT
CASSYTGATNEKLFF
>-|TRBV4-1|TRBJ2-7|-
TGCGCCAGCAGCCAAGACCATGGCGGGAACGAGCAGTACTTC
CASSQDHGGNEQYF
>-|TRBV11-2|TRBJ1-2|-
TGTGCCAGCAGCTTACCTCCTAACTATGGCTACACCTTC
CASSLPPNYGYTF
>-|TRBV2|TRBJ1-4|-
TGTGCCAGCAGCTCGACAGAGACTAATGAAAAACTGTTTTTT
CASSSTETNEKLFF
>-|TRBV6-5|TRBJ2-3|once
TGTGCCAGCAGTTACCACGAGAGGGACACAGATACGCAGTATTTT
CASSYHERDTDTQYF
>TRBD1|TRBV6-5|TRBJ2-2|once
TGTGCCAGCAGCCAACAGGGGGCCGGGGAGCTGTTTTTT
CASSQQGAGELFF
>TRBD1|TRBV19|TRBJ1-5|-
TGTGCCAGTCTTGACCTCGGACAGGGGGCTCAGCCCCAGCATTTT
CASLDLGQGAQPQHF
>TRBD2|TRBV5-3|TRBJ2-1|-
TGTGCCAGAAGCTTGTCGGGCGGGAGGGCCAGGAATGAGCAGTTCTTC
CARSLSGGRARNEQFF
>-|TRBV5-1|TRBJ2-7|-
TGCGCCAGCAGCGTAACGACGGGATACTCCTACGAGCAGTACTTC
CASSVTTGYSYEQYF
>-|TRBV7-9|TRBJ1-2|-
TGTGCCAGCAGCTTACGGGAAAGGGACGGAAGCTATGGCTACACCTTC
CASSLRERDGSYGYTF
>-|TRBV15|TRBJ2-3|-
TGTGCCACCAGCAGAGTGGGTCTCACAGATACGCAGTATTTT
CATSRVGLTDTQYF
>TRBD2|TRBV4-1|TRBJ2-1|-
TGCGCCAGCAGCCCCCCTAGCGGAGCTTACAATGAGCAGTTCTTC
CASSPPSGAYNEQFF
>TRBD2|TRBV7-3|TRBJ2-3|-
TGTGCCAGCAGCTGGATAGCGGGGGAGGCAGATACGCAGTATTTT
CASSWIAGEADTQYF
>-|TRBV7-9|TRBJ2-7|-
TGTGCCAGCATCGAGGGTGAGGGGGTGGTCTCCGAGCAGTACTTC
CASIEGEGVVSEQYF
>TRBD2|TRBV4-1|TRBJ2-1|-
TGCGCCAGCAAAGATAGCGGGAGCTCCTACAATGAGCAGTTCTTC
CASKDSGSSYNEQFF
>-|TRBV7-6|TRBJ2-7|-
TGTGCCAGCAGCTCTACCCCTATTGGCCGACTACCCTACGAGCAGTACTTC
CASSSTPIGRLPYEQYF
>-|TRBV27|TRBJ2-1|-
TGTGCCAGCAGTTTAGATGGAGGCTCCCCCGACAATGAGCAGTTCTTC
CASSLDGGSPDNEQFF
>TRBD1|TRBV5-6|TRBJ2-2|-
TGTGCCAGCAGCTTCGGGACAGGGGGACCCGGGGAGCTGTTTTTT
CASSFGTGGPGELFF
>-|TRBV5-1|TRBJ1-4|-
TGCGCCAGCAGCTTGGAGGCAGGGATGTATGAAAAACTGTTTTTT
CASSLEAGMYEKLFF
>-|TRBV7-2|TRBJ1-1|-
TGTGCCAGCAGCTTAGTCGGACACATGAACACTGAAGCTTTCTTT
CASSLVGHMNTEAFF
>-|TRBV6-5|TRBJ2-2|-
TGTGCCAGCACCCGGTTGGGAGACACCGGGGAGCTGTTTTTT
CASTRLGDTGELFF
>-|TRBV13|TRBJ2-7|-
TGTGCCAGCAGCCCTCGCTCCTACGAGCAGTACTTC
CASSPRSYEQYF
>TRBD2|TRBV15|TRBJ2-7|-
TGTGCCACCAGCAACCTCCTAGCGGTCTCCTACGAGCAGTACTTC
CATSNLLAVSYEQYF
>TRBD1|TRBV7-9|TRBJ1-2|-
TGTGCCAGCAGCATAGACAGGGCTTTGGAGTATGGCTACACCTTC
CASSIDRALEYGYTF
>-|TRBV4-1|TRBJ1-2|-
TGCGCCAGCAGCCAAGGGGGGGGATTGGACTATGGCTACACCTTC
CASSQGGGLDYGYTF
>-|TRBV21-1|TRBJ1-2|-
TGTGCCAGCAGCGCCAGGGGGCGGGATGGCTACACCTTC
CASSARGRDGYTF
>TRBD1|TRBV5-1|TRBJ1-6|-
TGCGCCAGCAGCCAGGGACAGCAGTTCTATAACTCCTATAATTCACCCCTCCACTTT
CASSQGQQFYNSYNSPLHF
>TRBD2|TRBV7-9|TRBJ2-5|-
TGTGCCAGCAGCTTACCACTAGCGGGAGGAGAGACCCAGTACTTC
CASSLPLAGGETQYF
>TRBD1|TRBV6-5|TRBJ1-1|-
TGTGCCAGCAGTTTACAGGGGGGGATGAACACTGAAGCTTTCTTT
CASSLQGGMNTEAFF
>TRBD2|TRBV27|TRBJ2-7|-
TGTGCCAGCAGCTTATCACCGGGACTAGTTTCCTACGAGCAGTACTTC
CASSLSPGLVSYEQYF
>-|TRBV5-6|TRBJ1-5|-
TGTGCCAGCAGCTTGTACGGGGGGAGCAATCAGCCCCAGCATTTT
CASSLYGGSNQPQHF
>-|TRBV9|TRBJ2-1|few
TGTGCCAGCAGCGAAGGCCCCGATGAGCAGTTCTTC
CASSEGPDEQFF
>-|TRBV4-1|TRBJ1-1|-
TGCGCCAGCAGCCAAGTAGGCGGCCCGAACACTGAAGCTTTCTTT
CASSQVGGPNTEAFF
>TRBD2|TRBV27|TRBJ2-1|-
TGTGCCAGCAGTTTAATGGGTAGCGGGAGACACAATGAGCAGTTCTTC
CASSLMGSGRHNEQFF
>-|TRBV27|TRBJ2-6|-
TGTGCCAGCACTTGGATCTCTGGGGCCAACGTCCTGACTTTC
CASTWISGANVLTF
>-|TRBV2|TRBJ1-2|-
TGTGCCAGCAGTGAAGTCGGTGCGAACTATGGCTACACCTTC
CASSEVGANYGYTF
>TRBD1|TRBV6-1|TRBJ1-3|-
TGTGCCAGCAGAGCGACAGGGAGCGGAAACACCATATATTTT
CASRATGSGNTIYF
>TRBD1|TRBV4-1|TRBJ2-2|once
TGCGCCAGCAGCTTCGGACAGGGGAACACCGGGGAGCTGTTTTTT
CASSFGQGNTGELFF
>TRBD1|TRBV2|TRBJ1-1|-
TGTGCCAGCAGTTGGACAGGGGTGAACACTGAAGCTTTCTTT
CASSWTGVNTEAFF
>-|TRBV6-5|TRBJ1-1|-
TGTGCCAGCAGTTATGGGGGGAAAAACACTGAAGCTTTCTTT
CASSYGGKNTEAFF